The TCR beta chain described here comes from a study of cytomegalovirus exposure and HLA in healthy donors. The PCR made use of 60 Vbeta and 13 Jbeta primers. Produced via immunoSEQ multiplex PCR; TCRdb's table is partial and in-frame only. The sample includes 200,000 to 250,000 clones, less than 85% seen only once; the top ten take 0.63%. Per germline, CDR1 SGHVS and CDR2 FNYEAQ. The CDR3 spans 12 residues. With 9 bases removed from V and 1 base from J, the gap between germline ends came to 6 bases. The chain is built from TRBV7-6 and TRBJ1-4; the D is unclear. The sequence was obtained from a man younger than 30 in good health and CMV-seronegative. Sequencing was performed on PBMCs. Here the CDR3 reads CASRGTNEKLFF. The CDR3 DNA is TGTGCCAGTAGAGGAACTAATGAAAAACTGTTTTTT.